What follows describes a single T cell receptor (beta chain). Its target is unknown. The sample comes from a study of cytomegalovirus exposure and HLA in healthy donors. Findings of the study overall: At a 0.05 false discovery rate, a later analysis found 18,000 or so TCR beta sequences to be associated with HLA alleles. Common viral pathogens were later found to be apparently linked to several of the most significant clusters. 150 to 200 TCR beta chains were listed as cytomegalovirus-associated.

There are 15 residues in the CDR3. In germline, CDR1 is GTSNPN, CDR2 SVGIG (reference sequence). Trimming stripped 0 bases from V and 7 bases from J, with 13 bases between. The PCR used 60 Vbeta and 13 Jbeta primers. Data came from immunoSEQ multiplex PCR; TCRdb stores just in-frame clones and leaves some out. The sample lists tens of thousands of clones, around 73% occurring once. The sequence was obtained from a woman aged 25 to 39 in good health and CMV-seronegative. Sequencing used PBMCs. This rearrangement joins TRBV30 to TRBJ1-6; D possibly corresponds to TRBD1 (6 bases). DNA of the CDR3: TGTGCCTGGAGTGTACTCGGTCAGGGGAATTCACCCCTCCACTTT. It yields the protein CAWSVLGQGNSPLHF. The complete variable domain, with remaining parts taken from reference TRBV30 and TRBJ1-6, reads SQTIHQWPATLVQPVGSPLSLECTVEGTSNPNLYWYRQAAGRGLQLLFYSVGIGQISSEVPQNLSASRPQDRQFILSSKKLLLSDSGFYLCAWSVLGQGNSPLHFGNGTRLTVT.